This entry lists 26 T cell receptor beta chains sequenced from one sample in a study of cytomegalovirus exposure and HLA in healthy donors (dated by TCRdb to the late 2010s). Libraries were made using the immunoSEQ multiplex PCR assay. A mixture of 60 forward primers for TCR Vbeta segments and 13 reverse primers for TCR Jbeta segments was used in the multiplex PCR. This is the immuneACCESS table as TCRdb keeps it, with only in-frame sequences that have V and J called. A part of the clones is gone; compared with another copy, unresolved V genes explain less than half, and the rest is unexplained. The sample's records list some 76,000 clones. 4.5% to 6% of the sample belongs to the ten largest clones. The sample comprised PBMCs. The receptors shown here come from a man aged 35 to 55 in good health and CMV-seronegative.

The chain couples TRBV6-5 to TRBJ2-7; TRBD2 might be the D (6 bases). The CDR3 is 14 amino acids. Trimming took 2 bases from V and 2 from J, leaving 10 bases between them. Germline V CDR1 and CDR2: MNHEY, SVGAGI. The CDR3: CASSYGRSTYEQYF. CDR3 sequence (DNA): TGTGCCAGCAGTTACGGGAGGTCCACCTACGAGCAGTACTTC.

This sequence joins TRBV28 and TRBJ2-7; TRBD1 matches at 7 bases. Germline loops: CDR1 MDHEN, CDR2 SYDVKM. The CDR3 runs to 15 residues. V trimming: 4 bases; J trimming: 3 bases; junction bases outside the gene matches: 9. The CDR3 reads CASSYNRDSYYEQYF. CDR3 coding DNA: TGTGCCAGCAGTTACAACCGGGACAGCTACTACGAGCAGTACTTC. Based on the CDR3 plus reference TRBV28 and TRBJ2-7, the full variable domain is DVKVTQSSRYLVKRTGEKVFLECVQDMDHENMFWYRQDPGLGLRLIYFSYDVKMKEKGDIPEGYSVSREKKERFSLILESASTNQTSMYLCASSYNRDSYYEQYFGPGTRLTVT.

The CDR3 loop reads CASEKTGNGVGGEQYF. CDR3 nucleotides: TGCGCCAGCGAAAAGACAGGGAACGGCGTTGGGGGCGAGCAGTACTTC. V gene TRBV5-1 combines with J gene TRBJ2-5; 7 nucleotides match TRBD1. The J call may be faulty, since TRBJ2-7 better matches the DNA end. The CDR3 sequence is 16 residues long. Per the germline V gene, CDR1 is SGHRS and CDR2 is YFSETQ.

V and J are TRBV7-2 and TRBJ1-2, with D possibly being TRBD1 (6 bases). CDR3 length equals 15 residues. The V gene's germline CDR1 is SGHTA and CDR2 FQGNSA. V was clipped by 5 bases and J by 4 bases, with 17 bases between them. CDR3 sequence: CASSRDGLRGYGYTF. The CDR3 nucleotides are TGTGCCAGCAGCCGGGACGGGCTCAGGGGCTATGGCTACACCTTC.

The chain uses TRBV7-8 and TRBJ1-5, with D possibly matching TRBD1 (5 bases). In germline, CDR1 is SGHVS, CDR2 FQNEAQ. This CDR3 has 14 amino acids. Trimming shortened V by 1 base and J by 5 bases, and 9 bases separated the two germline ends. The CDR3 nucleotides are TGTGCCAGCAGCTTAGAGGGGCGGTATCAGCCCCAGCATTTT. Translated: CASSLEGRYQPQHF.

The CDR3 DNA follows: TGTGCCATCAGTGATACCGGGACAGGGCCAACGAGCGGGTTCTTC. Amino acid sequence: CAISDTGTGPTSGFF. The chain employs TRBV10-3 and TRBJ2-1, with 9 nucleotides matching TRBD1. Trimming took 3 bases from V and 15 from J; bases not matched to a gene: 15. This CDR3 region has 15 residues. Germline V gene sequence: CDR1 ENHRY, CDR2 SYGVKD.

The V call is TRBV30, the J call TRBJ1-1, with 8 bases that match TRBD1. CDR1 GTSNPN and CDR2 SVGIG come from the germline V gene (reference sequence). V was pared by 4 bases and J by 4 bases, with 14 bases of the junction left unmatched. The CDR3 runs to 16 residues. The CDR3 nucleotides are TGTGCCTGGACCTTACCCGGGACAGGTTGGAGCACTGAAGCTTTCTTT. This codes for CAWTLPGTGWSTEAFF.

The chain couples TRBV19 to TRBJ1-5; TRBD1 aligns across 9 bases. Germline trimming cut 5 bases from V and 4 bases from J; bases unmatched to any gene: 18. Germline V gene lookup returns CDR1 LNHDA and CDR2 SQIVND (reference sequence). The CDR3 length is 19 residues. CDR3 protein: CASSYRTGEYLSGNQPQHF. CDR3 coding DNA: TGTGCCAGTAGTTATCGGACAGGGGAATATCTAAGTGGAAATCAGCCCCAGCATTTT.

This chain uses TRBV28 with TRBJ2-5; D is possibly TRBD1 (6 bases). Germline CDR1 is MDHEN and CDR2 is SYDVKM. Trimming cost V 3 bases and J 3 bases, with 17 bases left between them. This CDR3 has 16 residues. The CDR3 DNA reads TGTGCCAGCAGTTTCCCTCTAGGGGGAGTAGAAGAGACCCAGTACTTC. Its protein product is CASSFPLGGVEETQYF.

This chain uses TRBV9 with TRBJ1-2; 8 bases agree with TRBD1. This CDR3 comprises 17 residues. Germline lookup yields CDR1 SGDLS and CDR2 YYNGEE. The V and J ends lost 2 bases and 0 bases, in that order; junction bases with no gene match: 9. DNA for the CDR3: TGTGCCAGCAGCGTCGGACAGGGATGGTCCCCTAACTATGGCTACACCTTC. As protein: CASSVGQGWSPNYGYTF.

The CDR3 protein is CASSQDLVFTGELFF. CDR3 nucleotide sequence: TGCGCCAGCAGCCAAGATTTAGTGTTCACCGGGGAGCTGTTTTTT. V is TRBV4-3 and J is TRBJ2-2; D remains unclear. Germline V gives CDR1 LGHNA, CDR2 YSLEER. The CDR3 length is 15 residues. Trimming cost V 0 bases and J 4 bases, with 9 bases left between them.

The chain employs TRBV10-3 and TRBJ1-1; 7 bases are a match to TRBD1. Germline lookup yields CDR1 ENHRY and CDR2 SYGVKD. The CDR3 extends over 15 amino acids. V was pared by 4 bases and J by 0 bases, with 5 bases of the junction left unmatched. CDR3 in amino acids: CAISVRTGVNTEAFF. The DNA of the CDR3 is TGTGCCATCAGTGTGCGGACAGGAGTGAACACTGAAGCTTTCTTT.

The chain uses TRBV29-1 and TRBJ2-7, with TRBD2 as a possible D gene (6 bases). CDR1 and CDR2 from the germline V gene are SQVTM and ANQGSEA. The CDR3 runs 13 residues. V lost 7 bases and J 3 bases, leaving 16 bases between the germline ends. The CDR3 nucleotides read TGCAGCGCCCGGTCGTACGGGAGCTACGAGCAGTACTTC. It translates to CSARSYGSYEQYF.

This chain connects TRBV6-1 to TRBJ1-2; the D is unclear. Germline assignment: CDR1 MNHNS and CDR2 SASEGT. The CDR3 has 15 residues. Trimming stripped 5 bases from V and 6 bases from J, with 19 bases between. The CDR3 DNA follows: TGTGCCAGCAGTCTGATATGGGAGTCTCCGGATGGCTACACCTTC. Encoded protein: CASSLIWESPDGYTF.

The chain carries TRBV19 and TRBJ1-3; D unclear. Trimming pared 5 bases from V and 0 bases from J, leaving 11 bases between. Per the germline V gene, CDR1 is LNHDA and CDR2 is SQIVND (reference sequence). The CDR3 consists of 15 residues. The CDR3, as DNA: TGTGCCAGTAGTCCCTCGGGTGGCTCTGGAAACACCATATATTTT. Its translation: CASSPSGGSGNTIYF.

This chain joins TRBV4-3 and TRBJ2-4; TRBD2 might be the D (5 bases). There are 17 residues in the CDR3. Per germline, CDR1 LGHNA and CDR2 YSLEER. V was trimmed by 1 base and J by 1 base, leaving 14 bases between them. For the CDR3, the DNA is TGCGCCAGCAGCCAAGGGACGGGGATGGGGGCCAAAAACATTCAGTACTTC. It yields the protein CASSQGTGMGAKNIQYF.

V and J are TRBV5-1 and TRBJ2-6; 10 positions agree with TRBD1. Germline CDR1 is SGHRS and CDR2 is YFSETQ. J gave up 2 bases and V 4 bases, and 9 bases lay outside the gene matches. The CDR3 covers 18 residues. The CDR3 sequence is CASSASGQGTPGANVLTF. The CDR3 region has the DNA TGCGCCAGCAGCGCCTCGGGACAGGGGACCCCTGGGGCCAACGTCCTGACTTTC.

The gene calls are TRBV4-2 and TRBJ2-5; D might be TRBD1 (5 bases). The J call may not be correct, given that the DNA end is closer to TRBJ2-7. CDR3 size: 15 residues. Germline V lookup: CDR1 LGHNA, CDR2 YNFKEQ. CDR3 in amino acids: CASSQGTRETYEQYF. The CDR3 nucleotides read TGTGCCAGCAGCCAAGGGACCAGGGAAACCTACGAGCAGTACTTC.

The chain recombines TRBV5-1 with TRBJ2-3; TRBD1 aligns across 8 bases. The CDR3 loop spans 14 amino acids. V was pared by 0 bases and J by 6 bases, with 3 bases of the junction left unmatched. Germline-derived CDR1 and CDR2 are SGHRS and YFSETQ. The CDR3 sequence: CASSLGQGADTQYF. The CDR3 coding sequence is TGCGCCAGCAGCTTGGGGCAGGGGGCGGATACGCAGTATTTT.

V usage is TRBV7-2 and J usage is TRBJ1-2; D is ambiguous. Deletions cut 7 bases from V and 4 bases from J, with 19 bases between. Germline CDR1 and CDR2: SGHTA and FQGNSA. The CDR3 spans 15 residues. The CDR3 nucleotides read TGTGCCAGCACTACGTCTGGGGAACGGGGCTATGGCTACACCTTC. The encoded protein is CASTTSGERGYGYTF.

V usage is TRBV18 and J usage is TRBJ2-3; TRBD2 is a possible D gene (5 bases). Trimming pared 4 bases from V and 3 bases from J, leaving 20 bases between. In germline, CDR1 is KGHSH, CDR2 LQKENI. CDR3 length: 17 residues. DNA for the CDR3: TGTGCCAGCTCACTAGGTGGGAGCGGTCCCCCGACAGATACGCAGTATTTT. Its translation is CASSLGGSGPPTDTQYF.

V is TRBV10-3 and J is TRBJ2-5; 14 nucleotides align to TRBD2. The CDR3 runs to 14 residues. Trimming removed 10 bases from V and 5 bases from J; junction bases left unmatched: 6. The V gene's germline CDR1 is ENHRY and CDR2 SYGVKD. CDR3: CATGLAGAVETQYF. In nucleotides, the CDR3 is TGTGCCACGGGACTAGCGGGGGCTGTGGAGACCCAGTACTTC.

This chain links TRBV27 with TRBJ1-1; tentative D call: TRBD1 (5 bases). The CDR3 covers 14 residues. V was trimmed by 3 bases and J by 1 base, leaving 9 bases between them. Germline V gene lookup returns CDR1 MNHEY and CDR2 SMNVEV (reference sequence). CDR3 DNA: TGTGCCAGCAGTTTGGGGGGTAGGAACACTGAAGCTTTCTTT. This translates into CASSLGGRNTEAFF.

The DNA of the CDR3 is TGTGCCAGCAGCTTCTACGTTGACAAACCCGCGATGAACATTCAGTACTTC. Its protein is CASSFYVDKPAMNIQYF. This chain uses TRBV5-5 with TRBJ2-4; D not resolved. The CDR3 loop spans 17 amino acids. From germline, CDR1 is SGHKS and CDR2 YYEKEE (reference sequence). The germline V and J ends were trimmed by 2 bases and 7 bases, with 22 bases remaining between them. The whole variable domain, filled in from reference TRBV5-5 and TRBJ2-4, reads DAGVTQSPTHLIKTRGQQVTLRCSPISGHKSVSWYQQVLGQGPQFIFQYYEKEERGRGNFPDRFSARQFPNYSSELNVNALLLGDSALYLCASSFYVDKPAMNIQYFGAGTRLSVL.

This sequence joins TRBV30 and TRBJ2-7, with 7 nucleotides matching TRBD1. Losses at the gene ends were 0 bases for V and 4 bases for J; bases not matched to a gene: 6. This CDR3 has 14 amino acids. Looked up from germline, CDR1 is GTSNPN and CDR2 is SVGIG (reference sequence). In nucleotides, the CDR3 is TGTGCCTGGAGTGTACCGGCCAGGGGGTACGAGCAGTACTTC. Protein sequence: CAWSVPARGYEQYF.

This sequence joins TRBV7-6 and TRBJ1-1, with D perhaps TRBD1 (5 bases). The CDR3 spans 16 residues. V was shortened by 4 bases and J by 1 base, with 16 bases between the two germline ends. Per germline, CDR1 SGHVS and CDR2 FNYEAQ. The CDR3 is CASSSVWGGENTEAFF. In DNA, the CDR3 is TGTGCCAGCAGCTCCGTTTGGGGGGGGGAGAACACTGAAGCTTTCTTT.